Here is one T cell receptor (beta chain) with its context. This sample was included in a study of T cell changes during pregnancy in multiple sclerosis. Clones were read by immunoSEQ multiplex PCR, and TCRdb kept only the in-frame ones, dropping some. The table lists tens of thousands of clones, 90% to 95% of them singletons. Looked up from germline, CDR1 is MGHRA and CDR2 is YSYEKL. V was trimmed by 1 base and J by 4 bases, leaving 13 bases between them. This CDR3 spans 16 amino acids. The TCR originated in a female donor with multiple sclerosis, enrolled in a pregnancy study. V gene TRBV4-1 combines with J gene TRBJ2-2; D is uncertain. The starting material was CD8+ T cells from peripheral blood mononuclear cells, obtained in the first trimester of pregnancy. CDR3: CASSQVLEIGTGELFF. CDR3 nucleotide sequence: TGCGCCAGCAGCCAAGTGTTGGAGATTGGCACCGGGGAGCTGTTTTTT.